The T cell receptor (beta chain) described here comes from a study of T-cell reconstitution after alpha-beta-depleted transplantation in children. The V and J ends lost 1 base and 4 bases respectively, with 5 bases between them. The CDR3 sequence is 14 residues long. Germline-derived CDR1 and CDR2 are MNHEY and SVGAGI. Unique molecular identifiers tagged the TCRbeta library. TCRdb re-analysed the PCR reads in MiXCR, keeping a single row per CDR3 protein. The data contain about 200,000 distinct CDR3 sequences, roughly 8.3% of them singletons. This clonotype was detected many times. The sample was PBMCs, mostly from graft donor cells, taken 360 days after TCRalphabeta/CD19-depleted stem cell transplant. This clonotype originated in a male patient aged 2 to 9 who had a stem cell transplant for acute myeloid leukemia, so the T cells may come from the graft donor. The chain is built from TRBV6-5 and TRBJ2-6, with D hard to call. This CDR3 is CASSYLSGANVLTF. CDR3 in DNA: TGTGCCAGCAGTTACTTATCCGGGGCCAACGTCCTGACTTTC.